Described below is a single T cell receptor beta chain sequence and its context. No antigen is known for it. The data are from a study of T cell responses to AZD1222 COVID-19 vaccine. Profiling relied on immunoSEQ multiplex PCR, and the TCRdb table lists in-frame clones only, not all of them. The sample shows some 80,000 clones, approximately 80% of them seen only once. Study results and limitations: Spike-specific TCR breadth and depth both grew after two AZD1222 doses. There were vaccine-associated CD4 TCRs across spike, dominant at 160-218 and 743-854.

V was shortened by 4 bases and J by 3 bases, with 9 bases between the two germline ends. The germline gives CDR1 SQVTM, CDR2 ANQGSEA. CDR3 length equals 12 residues. J is TRBJ1-2 and V is TRBV29-1; possible D gene TRBD1, 5 bases. The starting material was peripheral blood, obtained 28 days after the second dose of the MenACWY control vaccine. This receptor was taken from an adult who received the MenACWY meningococcal vaccine as a control. The DNA for the CDR3 is TGCAGCGTTGGGGAAGGGGACTATGGCTACACCTTC. It translates to CSVGEGDYGYTF.